The 5 T cell receptor beta chains below come from one sample, sequenced in a study of T cell repertoires in cytomegalovirus infection (dated by TCRdb to the late 2010s). Which antigens these TCRs recognize remains unknown. TCRdb records Illumina HiSeq 1500 as the sequencer. TCRdb reanalyzed the raw reads on its own, using fastp at Q25 for trimming and MiXCR for clone calling, and kept in-frame beta chains. Duplicate CDR3 protein sequences are folded into a single record with the most common DNA and genes. In this sample the table shows 250,000 to 300,000 distinct CDR3 sequences, less than 25% of which occur a single time. The top ten hold approximately 19% of the sample. In light of the paper, this sample's treatment or condition label describes: in vitro stimulation with specific CMV peptide epitopes to enrich CMV-specific T cells. The sequencing used cultured PBMCs, collected from culture after CMV antigen stimulation. All receptors come from a human donor in good health (CMV status not recorded). Some clones in this sample may be carry-over from other donors' samples.

The genes are TRBV29-1 and TRBJ1-1, with D tentatively TRBD1 (5 bases). Germline CDR1 reads SQVTM; CDR2 reads ANQGSEA. The germline V and J ends were trimmed by 0 bases and 5 bases, with 16 bases remaining between them. CDR3 length equals 15 residues. CDR3 DNA: TGCAGCGTTGAAGAACACTCCACTGGGGGGACTGAAGCTTTCTTT. Encoded protein: CSVEEHSTGGTEAFF.

This clonotype was detected only a few times. V is TRBV7-3 and J is TRBJ2-3, with 12 bases matching TRBD1. This CDR3 region has 15 residues. Trimming removed 3 bases from V and 4 bases from J; junction bases left unmatched: 2. The germline gives CDR1 SGHTA, CDR2 FQGTGA. The CDR3 bases are TGTGCCAGCAGCTTCGGGACAGGGGGCTCAGATACGCAGTATTTT. The encoded protein is CASSFGTGGSDTQYF.

The sample holds a few counts of this clonotype. The chain recombines TRBV7-2 with TRBJ1-5, with D possibly being TRBD1 (5 bases). The CDR3 is 18 residues long. With 1 base removed from V and 0 bases from J, the gap between germline ends came to 16 bases. CDR1 SGHTA and CDR2 FQGNSA come from the germline V gene. CDR3 region: CASSLGGGRRDSNQPQHF. CDR3 nucleotide sequence: TGTGCCAGCAGCTTAGGGGGGGGGAGAAGGGATAGCAATCAGCCCCAGCATTTT.

Regarding this clonotype: This clone may be a read error of a much larger clone one base away. The genes are TRBV7-3 and TRBJ2-3; 14 nucleotides line up with TRBD2. CDR3 size: 19 residues. Germline-derived CDR1 and CDR2 are SGHTA and FQGTGA. J was trimmed by 1 base and V by 6 bases; bases with no gene match: 12. CDR3 DNA: TGTGCCAGCAGTTCGACAGGGGGACTAGCGGGAGTTGGCACAGATACGCAGTATTTT. Translation: CASSSTGGLAGVGTDTQYF. Based on the CDR3 plus reference TRBV7-3 and TRBJ2-3, the full variable domain is GAGVSQTPSNKVTEKGKYVELRCDPISGHTALYWYRQSLGQGPEFLIYFQGTGAADDSGLPNDRFFAVRPEGSVSTLKIQRTERGDSAVYLCASSSTGGLAGVGTDTQYFGPGTRLTVL.

This clonotype was detected a few times. This chain connects TRBV7-9 to TRBJ2-5; D is perhaps TRBD1 (5 bases). V shed 0 bases and J shed 4 bases, with 15 bases lying between them. Germline lookup yields CDR1 SEHNR and CDR2 FQNEAQ (reference sequence). The CDR3 has 16 residues. The CDR3 here is CASSLAAGWQSETQYF. Here the CDR3 DNA reads TGTGCCAGCAGCTTAGCGGCAGGGTGGCAGTCAGAGACCCAGTACTTC.